These T cell receptor beta chains were read from a single sample in a study of blood T cell repertoires in COVID-19. Profiling relied on immunoSEQ multiplex PCR, and the TCRdb table lists in-frame clones only, not all of them. The sample shows approximately 89,000 clones, around 80% of them seen only once. Sequenced input: peripheral blood. The source of these receptors is a man in his sixties or seventies with acute or convalescent COVID-19. The CDR3 runs from the conserved cysteine through the conserved F or W. A D gene is named only where the DNA matches it firmly. The size field is filled for only some rows; it gives once, few, many or a size class.

J gene,D gene,V gene,clone size,CDR3 DNA,CDR3 protein
TRBJ2-2,TRBD2,TRBV24-1,.,TGTGCCACCAGTGAACTCCCCGGGACTAGCACGAACACCGGGGAGCTGTTTTTT,CATSELPGTSTNTGELFF
TRBJ2-5,TRBD2,TRBV6-5,.,TGTGCCAGCAGTTACTCGCGCGGGAGGATCCGAGAGACCCAGTACTTC,CASSYSRGRIRETQYF
TRBJ2-5,.,TRBV21-1,.,TGTGCCAGCAGCAACCTCCGGGGGTTAGGGCGGGAGACCCAGTACTTC,CASSNLRGLGRETQYF
TRBJ2-3,TRBD1,TRBV24-1,few,TGTGCCACCAGTGAGCCGGGACAGGGCCACACAGATACGCAGTATTTT,CATSEPGQGHTDTQYF
TRBJ1-4,.,TRBV6-4,.,TGTGCCCCCAAGGACGGGGTTGGTGAAAAACTGTTTTTT,CAPKDGVGEKLFF
TRBJ2-7,TRBD2,TRBV3-1/TRBV3-2,.,TGTGCCAGCAGCCAAGGGGTAGCGGGATACGAGCAGTACTTC,CASSQGVAGYEQYF
TRBJ2-5,TRBD2,TRBV28,.,TGTGCCAGCAGCTTAGCGGGAGGGCCCCAAGAGACCCAGTACTTC,CASSLAGGPQETQYF
TRBJ2-2,.,TRBV2,.,TGTGCCAGCAGTGTTGCGGGTATGGGCACCGGGGAGCTGTTTTTT,CASSVAGMGTGELFF
TRBJ2-7,TRBD2,TRBV28,once,TGTGCCAGCGTCCGAGCGGGAGGGCCTTACGAGCAGTACTTC,CASVRAGGPYEQYF
TRBJ1-2,TRBD1,TRBV9,few,TGTGCCAGCAGCGTATCCAGGACAGGGGGCGCGGGCTACACCTTC,CASSVSRTGGAGYTF
TRBJ2-3,TRBD2,TRBV24-1,.,TGTGCCACCAGTGATTTGAGCCTAGCGGGAGTCTTTGGTACGCAGTATTTT,CATSDLSLAGVFGTQYF
TRBJ2-7,.,TRBV7-2,.,TGTGCCAGCAGCTTACTGTGGAGGTCCCTCGAGCAGTACTTC,CASSLLWRSLEQYF
TRBJ1-5,TRBD1,TRBV2,.,TGTGCCAGCAGCGACCAGGGGGCCCATCAGCCCCAGCATTTT,CASSDQGAHQPQHF
TRBJ2-7,TRBD1,TRBV2,.,TGTGCCAGCAGTCCGGGACAGGGGGTGGGGGAGCAGTACTTC,CASSPGQGVGEQYF
TRBJ1-2,TRBD1,TRBV29-1,few,TGCAGCGTAGGGACAGGGGCCACTTCTAACTATGGCTACACCTTC,CSVGTGATSNYGYTF
TRBJ1-6,.,TRBV3-1/TRBV3-2,.,TGTGCCAGCAGCCGGACAAGCCGAGGATCTAATTCACCCCTCCACTTT,CASSRTSRGSNSPLHF
TRBJ1-3,.,TRBV15,.,TGTGCCACCAGCAGAGACCCCATCTCTGGAAACACCATATATTTT,CATSRDPISGNTIYF
TRBJ2-5,.,TRBV7-9,.,TGTGCCAGCAGCCCAACAGGGCAAGAGACCCAGTACTTC,CASSPTGQETQYF
TRBJ1-1,.,TRBV18,.,TGTGCCAGCTCCCTGGGAGGGGGAGGCACTGAAGCTTTCTTT,CASSLGGGGTEAFF
TRBJ1-3,TRBD1,TRBV18,.,TGTGCCAGCTCACTGACAGGGGAAGGAAACACCATATATTTT,CASSLTGEGNTIYF
TRBJ1-2,.,TRBV2,.,TGTGCCAGCAGTGAATGGGAGGGGGGCTTGGGAGGCTACACCTTC,CASSEWEGGLGGYTF
TRBJ2-1,.,TRBV9,.,TGTGCCAGCAGCGTTTCCGCCACTAGCTCCTACAATGAGCAGTTCTTC,CASSVSATSSYNEQFF
TRBJ2-7,TRBD2,TRBV19,.,TGTGCCAGTAGTACTTCTAGCGGAGGTTCCTACGAGCAGTACTTC,CASSTSSGGSYEQYF
TRBJ1-2,TRBD1,TRBV5-5,.,TGTGCCAGCAGCTGGACCGGGACAGGGGGTTATGGCTACACCTTC,CASSWTGTGGYGYTF
TRBJ1-1,.,TRBV2,.,TGTGCCAGCAGGCTGACAGGAGCGACTGAAGCTTTCTTT,CASRLTGATEAFF
TRBJ2-6,TRBD1,TRBV4-2,.,TGTGCCAGCAGCCAGGTAAGACAGGGGTCTTACGGGGCCAACGTCCTGACTTTC,CASSQVRQGSYGANVLTF
TRBJ2-3,TRBD2,TRBV5-1,.,TGCGCCAGCAGCTTCCCAGGCGGGAGGGGTCTAAATACGCAGTATTTT,CASSFPGGRGLNTQYF
TRBJ2-7,TRBD2,TRBV4-1,.,TGCGCCAGCAGCCGTAGAGTTTCCGGGACTAGCGGGACCTACGTCCTTGGAGAGCAGTACTTC,CASSRRVSGTSGTYVLGEQYF
TRBJ1-4,.,TRBV14,.,TGTGCCAGCAGCCATTTTACGAGTGCAACTAATGAAAAACTGTTTTTT,CASSHFTSATNEKLFF
TRBJ1-2,.,TRBV27,.,TGTGCCAGCAGTCCCTCTAGAGGGCTCAACTATGGCTACACCTTC,CASSPSRGLNYGYTF
TRBJ1-1,.,TRBV29-1,.,TGCAGCGGGGCGGAGGCGAACACTGAAGCTTTCTTT,CSGAEANTEAFF
TRBJ2-7,.,TRBV27,.,TGTGCCAGCAGTTTATCGACAGCCTCCTACGAGCAGTACTTC,CASSLSTASYEQYF
TRBJ1-2,TRBD1,TRBV18,.,TGTGCCAGCTCACCACCGGTAACAGGGGCCCGTAACTATGGCTACACCTTC,CASSPPVTGARNYGYTF
TRBJ2-7,TRBD2,TRBV7-9,.,TGTGCCAGCAGCCCAGGACTAGCGGAGGTTAAGCAGTACTTC,CASSPGLAEVKQYF
TRBJ1-2,.,TRBV6-4,.,TGTGCCAGCAGTGCCGACAGGACCAACTATGGCTACACCTTC,CASSADRTNYGYTF
TRBJ2-7,TRBD1,TRBV7-9,.,TGTGCCAGCAGCAAGACAGGGGGCGGCTACGAGCAGTACTTC,CASSKTGGGYEQYF
TRBJ2-7,.,TRBV6-5,.,TGTGCCAGCAGTATGGGGGCCCAGCAGTACTTC,CASSMGAQQYF
TRBJ1-6,.,TRBV28,.,TGTGCCAGCAGTTTTTTAAGGGGTTATAATTCACCCCTCCACTTT,CASSFLRGYNSPLHF
TRBJ1-5,.,TRBV6-2/TRBV6-3,.,TGTGCCAGCAGTTACAAGGCAACGGGGAGGCAGCCCCAGCATTTT,CASSYKATGRQPQHF
TRBJ2-7,TRBD1,TRBV5-1,.,TGCGCCAGCAGTCCCGGGACAGGCCTGGGCGAGCAGTACTTC,CASSPGTGLGEQYF
TRBJ1-1,.,TRBV4-3,.,TGCGCCAGCAGCCATCAGACAGGAATCGAAGAGCGGACTGAAGCTTTCTTT,CASSHQTGIEERTEAFF
TRBJ2-7,.,TRBV28,.,TGTGCCAGCAGTTCTAGCTACGAGCAGTACTTC,CASSSSYEQYF
TRBJ2-5,.,TRBV7-6,.,TGTGCCAGCAGCGACAGGACACGACAAGAGACCCAGTACTTC,CASSDRTRQETQYF
TRBJ2-3,.,TRBV6-4,.,TGTGCCAGCAGTGACTCGGCAGGGAGCACAGATACGCAGTATTTT,CASSDSAGSTDTQYF
TRBJ1-1,.,TRBV4-2,.,TGTGCCAGCAGCCAAGTCATGGCGGGAGTGAACACTGAAGCTTTCTTT,CASSQVMAGVNTEAFF
TRBJ2-5,TRBD2,TRBV9,.,TGTGCCAGCAGCCGCCCGGCGGGAGCCCTCCTGGAGACCCAGTACTTC,CASSRPAGALLETQYF
TRBJ1-5,TRBD1,TRBV6-2/TRBV6-3,once,TGTGCCAGCAGTTTAAGACAGGGGAGCAATCAGCCCCAGCATTTT,CASSLRQGSNQPQHF
TRBJ1-6,TRBD1,TRBV2,.,TGTGCCAGCAGCGAAGGAGGGACAGGGGCCTATTCACCCCTCCACTTT,CASSEGGTGAYSPLHF
TRBJ2-4,TRBD2,TRBV7-8,.,TGTGCCAGCAGCTTGCCCAGGGACACCGGGAGGGGCATTCAGTACTTC,CASSLPRDTGRGIQYF
TRBJ1-5,.,TRBV28,.,TGTGCCAGCAGCATTCCCGGTCAGCCCCAGCATTTT,CASSIPGQPQHF
TRBJ1-3,TRBD1,TRBV7-2,.,TGTGCCAGCAGAGCGACAGGGACTGGAAACACCATATATTTT,CASRATGTGNTIYF
TRBJ2-2,TRBD1,TRBV28,.,TGTGCCAGCAGCCCTGGGACAGGAGACACCGGGGAGCTGTTTTTT,CASSPGTGDTGELFF
TRBJ2-3,.,TRBV7-2,few,TGTGCCAGCAGCATTCAACCCAGGGGAAGCACAGATACGCAGTATTTT,CASSIQPRGSTDTQYF
TRBJ1-4,.,TRBV6-5,.,TGTGCCAGCAAAAGCGGCGGGTTTAATGAAAAACTGTTTTTT,CASKSGGFNEKLFF
TRBJ2-2,.,TRBV4-2,.,TGTGCCAGCAGCCAAGGGCGGCCGGGCACCGGGGAGCTGTTTTTT,CASSQGRPGTGELFF
TRBJ1-6,TRBD1,TRBV28,.,TGTGCCAGCAGTTTAGTCGGACAGGGGGATTCACCCCTCCACTTT,CASSLVGQGDSPLHF
TRBJ1-4,.,TRBV5-1,.,TGCGCCAGCAGCTGGAGGGCTAATGAAAAACTGTTTTTT,CASSWRANEKLFF
TRBJ2-6,TRBD2,TRBV3-1/TRBV3-2,.,TGTGCCAGCAGCCAAGTATCACTAGCGGGAGGGCCTTATGGGGCCAACGTCCTGACTTTC,CASSQVSLAGGPYGANVLTF
TRBJ2-7,.,TRBV19,.,TGTGCCAGTAGTATAGCCCGCTCCTACGAGCAGTACTTC,CASSIARSYEQYF
TRBJ1-1,.,TRBV12-2,.,TGTGCAAGTCGTCTAGGTTCCAGGGGGTGGAACACTGAAGCTTTCTTT,CASRLGSRGWNTEAFF